Listed below are T cell receptor beta chains from one sample, sequenced in a study of T cells after yellow fever vaccination. Using its own MiXCR run on the 5' RACE reads, TCRdb lists one record per CDR3 protein. This sample has approximately 300,000 distinct CDR3 sequences, with approximately 13% found just once. The specimen comprised CD4+ T cells sorted from PBMCs, sampled 45 days after the yellow fever booster vaccination. The source of these receptors is a man younger than 45 who received the YFV17D yellow fever vaccine. Both conserved end residues are part of each CDR3. A D gene is named only where the DNA matches it firmly. Only some rows state a clone size, as once, few, many or a class for expanded clones.

abundance: .; len: 15; d_gene: TRBD2; j_gene: TRBJ2-7; v_gene: TRBV14; CDR3nt: TGTGCCAGCAGACCTAGCGGGAGGAATGTCTACGAGCAGTACTTC; CDR3aa: CASRPSGRNVYEQYF
abundance: few; len: 15; d_gene: TRBD2; j_gene: TRBJ2-1; v_gene: TRBV2; CDR3nt: TGTGCCAGCGCGGGACTAGCGGTCTTGTACAATGAGCAGTTCTTC; CDR3aa: CASAGLAVLYNEQFF
abundance: .; len: 16; d_gene: .; j_gene: TRBJ2-1; v_gene: TRBV5-6; CDR3nt: TGTGCCAGCAGCCGACTCTTTAGCGGTCTATACAATGAGCAGTTCTTC; CDR3aa: CASSRLFSGLYNEQFF
abundance: .; len: 15; d_gene: TRBD2; j_gene: TRBJ2-7; v_gene: TRBV7-9; CDR3nt: TGTGCCAGCAGACCCGGGACTAGCTCTTCCTACGAGCAGTACTTC; CDR3aa: CASRPGTSSSYEQYF
abundance: .; len: 16; d_gene: .; j_gene: TRBJ2-3; v_gene: TRBV6-5; CDR3nt: TGTGCCAGCAGCCGCAGGCAAGTGGGAGTTCCCTCTACGCAGTATTTT; CDR3aa: CASSRRQVGVPSTQYF
abundance: .; len: 15; d_gene: TRBD1; j_gene: TRBJ2-7; v_gene: TRBV29-1; CDR3nt: TGCAGCGTTGGATGGCTAGGGGGCCCCCTGGGTGAGCAGTACTTC; CDR3aa: CSVGWLGGPLGEQYF
abundance: .; len: 15; d_gene: TRBD1; j_gene: TRBJ1-4; v_gene: TRBV6-1; CDR3nt: TGTGCCAGCAGCTCCCGGGACAGCGAAAATGAAAAACTGTTTTTT; CDR3aa: CASSSRDSENEKLFF
abundance: few; len: 15; d_gene: TRBD2; j_gene: TRBJ2-1; v_gene: TRBV6-1; CDR3nt: TGTGCCAGCACTCGATCTAGCGGGAGGGCCGGTGAGCAGTTCTTC; CDR3aa: CASTRSSGRAGEQFF
abundance: .; len: 13; d_gene: TRBD2; j_gene: TRBJ2-1; v_gene: TRBV29-1; CDR3nt: TGCAGCGTTTCCCTGACTAGCGTCAATGAGCAGTTCTTC; CDR3aa: CSVSLTSVNEQFF
abundance: few; len: 15; d_gene: .; j_gene: TRBJ2-7; v_gene: TRBV20-1; CDR3nt: TGCAGTGCTAGGCAGATAGGGGGAAAAACCTACGAGCAGTACTTC; CDR3aa: CSARQIGGKTYEQYF